One and the same sample provided the 19 T cell receptor beta chains below, sequenced in a study of blood T cell repertoires in COVID-19. Clones were read by immunoSEQ multiplex PCR, and TCRdb kept only the in-frame ones, dropping some. The data show tens of thousands of clones, approximately 90% seen once. Sequenced material: peripheral blood. These receptors came from a woman at least 80 years old with active COVID-19.

The rearrangement links TRBV19 to TRBJ2-1; 7 nucleotides line up with TRBD1. CDR1 and CDR2 (germline): LNHDA, SQIVND (reference sequence). The CDR3 loop spans 15 amino acids. Trimming at V came to 3 bases and at J to 2 bases, leaving 4 bases not matched to a gene. CDR3 in amino acids: CASSIGDSPYNEQFF. Here the CDR3 DNA reads TGTGCCAGTAGTATCGGGGACAGCCCCTACAATGAGCAGTTCTTC.

This chain joins TRBV7-9 and TRBJ2-7; 14 bases match TRBD2. The CDR3 loop spans 17 amino acids. With V trimmed by 4 bases and J by 3 bases, 8 bases remained unmatched. CDR1 and CDR2 (germline): SEHNR, FQNEAQ (reference sequence). The CDR3 nucleotides read TGTGCCAGCAGCTCTGGACTAGCGGGAGGAGGGAGCTACGAGCAGTACTTC. It specifies CASSSGLAGGGSYEQYF.

This clone has just a few counts. The J gene is TRBJ2-7, the V gene TRBV7-9, with D perhaps TRBD1 (6 bases). V gave up 1 base and J gave up 3 bases, with 10 bases separating them. This CDR3 contains 14 residues. Germline CDR1 SEHNR, CDR2 FQNEAQ (reference sequence). The CDR3 DNA follows: TGTGCCAGCAGCTTAGAGGGGGACCTCTACGAGCAGTACTTC. It translates to CASSLEGDLYEQYF.

The chain employs TRBV18 and TRBJ1-2; no definite D call. The CDR3 has 12 amino acids. V lost 2 bases, J lost 11 bases, and 12 bases lay in between. In germline, CDR1 is KGHSH, CDR2 LQKENI. CDR3 residues: CASSPGVGDYTF. In DNA form, the CDR3 reads TGTGCCAGCTCACCAGGTGTCGGAGATTACACCTTC.

The chain carries TRBV28 and TRBJ2-5; 9 bases match TRBD2. In germline, CDR1 is MDHEN, CDR2 SYDVKM. The V segment lost 5 bases and the J segment 2 bases; nucleotides outside the gene matches: 12. The CDR3 length is 17 residues. CDR3 nucleotides: TGTGCCAGCAGTCCGACTGGGGCGGGAGGGGTGCAAGAGACCCAGTACTTC. It is translated as CASSPTGAGGVQETQYF.

This chain connects TRBV5-1 to TRBJ2-7; D possibly corresponds to TRBD1 (5 bases). The germline V gene has CDR1 SGHRS and CDR2 YFSETQ. Trimming removed 0 bases from V and 6 bases from J, with 7 bases in between. The CDR3 runs to 12 residues. Here the CDR3 reads CASSLGGAEQYF. The CDR3 DNA reads as TGCGCCAGCAGCTTGGGTGGGGCCGAGCAGTACTTC. The complete variable domain, with remaining parts taken from reference TRBV5-1 and TRBJ2-7, reads KAGVTQTPRYLIKTRGQQVTLSCSPISGHRSVSWYQQTPGQGLQFLFEYFSETQRNKGNFPGRFSGRQFSNSRSEMNVSTLELGDSALYLCASSLGGAEQYFGPGTRLTVT.

This clone was seen once. V usage is TRBV27 and J usage is TRBJ2-7; perhaps TRBD2 as D (6 bases). V lost 6 bases, J lost 2 bases, and 17 bases lay in between. The CDR3 totals 15 residues. The germline CDR1 and CDR2 sequences are MNHEY and SMNVEV (reference sequence). Here the CDR3 reads CASSSLGGIAYEQYF. In nucleotides, the CDR3 is TGTGCCAGCAGCTCGCTTGGGGGGATCGCCTACGAGCAGTACTTC.

The chain joins TRBV29-1 to TRBJ2-2, with TRBD1 identical over 7 bases. The trim removed 3 bases at V and 5 bases at J, leaving 3 bases unmatched. This CDR3 is built from 13 residues. CDR1 is SQVTM and CDR2 is ANQGSEA in the germline V gene. The CDR3 sequence: CSVDATGTGELFF. The CDR3 coding sequence is TGCAGCGTTGACGCGACAGGGACCGGGGAGCTGTTTTTT.

The rearrangement uses TRBV28 and TRBJ2-7; 8 bases map to TRBD1. V lost 7 bases and J lost 2; bases outside the gene matches: 4. Germline loops: CDR1 MDHEN, CDR2 SYDVKM. The CDR3 spans 13 residues. The CDR3 loop is CASTQGGPYEQYF. The CDR3 DNA is TGTGCCAGCACACAGGGGGGACCCTACGAGCAGTACTTC.

The rearrangement links TRBV10-3 to TRBJ2-1; 14 bases agree with TRBD2. With 5 bases clipped from V and 4 bases from J, the junction kept 13 bases outside the gene matches. This CDR3 spans 19 amino acids. Germline V gene data show CDR1 as ENHRY and CDR2 as SYGVKD. The CDR3 sequence is CAISPGLAGVALDYNEQFF. The CDR3 region has the DNA TGTGCCATCAGTCCGGGACTAGCGGGAGTAGCTCTCGATTACAATGAGCAGTTCTTC.

This clone was detected once. CDR3 nucleotides: TGTGCCAGCAGCTCCGTAGGGGGCCTCTGGAGTAAGGGCTACACCTTC. It yields the protein CASSSVGGLWSKGYTF. The chain uses TRBV5-4 and TRBJ1-2; 7 nucleotides match TRBD1. The CDR3 loop spans 16 amino acids. Germline assignment: CDR1 SGHNT and CDR2 YYREEE (reference sequence). J lost 8 bases, V lost 3 bases, and 16 bases had no gene match.

The V and J genes are TRBV11-3 and TRBJ2-4; tentative D call: TRBD2 (6 bases). The germline V gene encodes CDR1 SGHNT and CDR2 YENEEA. V gave up 1 base and J gave up 0 bases, with 7 bases separating them. This CDR3 is 15 amino acids long. The CDR3 DNA follows: TGTGCCAGCAGCTTAGGGGGACTAGCCAAAAACATTCAGTACTTC. This gives the protein CASSLGGLAKNIQYF.

The chain combines TRBV7-2 with TRBJ2-3; the D is unclear. V was cut by 3 bases and J by 4 bases, with 2 bases left in between. In germline, CDR1 is SGHTA, CDR2 FQGNSA. The length of the CDR3 is 11 residues. The CDR3 DNA reads TGTGCCAGCAGCTTCTCAGATACGCAGTATTTT. As protein: CASSFSDTQYF.

The V gene is TRBV10-3, the J gene TRBJ1-5; no clear D. The CDR3 contains 15 residues. Trimming removed 2 bases at V and 0 bases at J, with 8 bases between. CDR1 and CDR2 (germline): ENHRY, SYGVKD. Here the CDR3 reads CAISEGQISNQPQHF. CDR3 bases: TGTGCCATCAGTGAGGGCCAGATTAGCAATCAGCCCCAGCATTTT.

This sequence joins TRBV10-3 and TRBJ1-2, with TRBD1 as a possible D gene (5 bases). Trimming stripped 0 bases from V and 8 bases from J, with 16 bases between. The length of the CDR3 is 15 residues. Germline-derived CDR1 and CDR2 are ENHRY and SYGVKD. The CDR3 bases are TGTGCCATCAGTGAGTCGAGGCAGGGAGGACGGGGCTACACCTTC. Residues: CAISESRQGGRGYTF.

The chain uses TRBV29-1 and TRBJ2-7, with TRBD1 identical over 10 bases. This CDR3 is 13 amino acids long. Looked up from germline, CDR1 is SQVTM and CDR2 is ANQGSEA. J gave up 11 bases and V 4 bases, and 11 bases lay outside the gene matches. This chain's CDR3 is CSVVEGDRGREYF. The CDR3 DNA reads as TGCAGCGTTGTTGAGGGCGACAGGGGGCGTGAGTACTTC.

This clone was seen just once. This chain uses TRBV3-1 (or the pseudogene TRBV3-2) with TRBJ1-3; D is unresolved. This CDR3 has 14 amino acids. Germline CDR1 is LGHDT and CDR2 is YNNKEL (reference sequence). V gave up 4 bases and J gave up 0 bases, with 7 bases separating them. The CDR3 sequence is CASSRAGSGNTIYF. The CDR3 nucleotides are TGTGCCAGCAGCCGCGCAGGCTCTGGAAACACCATATATTTT.

The chain carries TRBV11-2 and TRBJ2-1, with 13 bases that match TRBD2. This CDR3 comprises 15 residues. Germline-derived CDR1 and CDR2 are SGHAT and FQNNGV. V was pared by 5 bases and J by 9 bases, with 7 bases of the junction left unmatched. The CDR3 DNA is TGTGCCAGCAGCGCCGGGACTAGCGGGATTAGTGAGCAGTTCTTC. Its protein product is CASSAGTSGISEQFF.

V and J are TRBV5-1 and TRBJ2-2; D is perhaps TRBD1 (6 bases). CDR1 and CDR2 (germline): SGHRS, YFSETQ. This CDR3 spans 15 amino acids. The germline V and J ends were trimmed by 7 bases and 2 bases, with 15 bases remaining between them. CDR3 sequence reads: CASGETGTNTGELFF. DNA of the CDR3: TGCGCCAGCGGTGAAACAGGGACAAACACCGGGGAGCTGTTTTTT.